This entry is about one TCR beta chain. What it recognizes is unknown. The CDR3 consists of 12 residues. From germline, CDR1 is MDHEN and CDR2 SYDVKM. The V and J ends lost 5 bases and 7 bases, in that order; junction bases with no gene match: 3. This sample was taken from a study of T cell responses to AZD1222 COVID-19 vaccine. Study outcomes and limitations: Among AZD1222 vaccinees, only five to seven were seropositive at baseline. White British people made up most donors, females outnumbered males, and clonal diversity was possibly underestimated.

Repertoires were generated with immunoSEQ multiplex PCR, while TCRdb's copy carries only in-frame clones and drops some. The sample records tens of thousands of clones, over 75% being singletons. The chain couples TRBV28 to TRBJ1-2; 8 positions agree with TRBD1. This TCR derives from an adult in good health. The input for sequencing was peripheral blood, taken on day 0 of AZD1222 vaccination. The CDR3 nucleotides are TGTGCCAGCAGTGGACAGGGATTTGGCTACACCTTC. This gives the protein CASSGQGFGYTF.